This T cell receptor (beta chain) was observed in a study of blood T cells in healthy people across ages. Ten or more counts support this clonotype. The use of a sample-barcoded 5' primer and a J-beta primer mix characterized a second PCR of roughly 7 to 12 cycles. MiXCR, applied by TCRdb to the 5' RACE reads, yields one record per CDR3 protein. The sample lists 800,000 to 950,000 distinct CDR3 sequences, approximately 35% occurring once. The length of the CDR3 is 14 residues. Germline-derived CDR1 and CDR2 are DFQATT and SNEGSKA (reference sequence). Trimming removed 4 bases from V and 0 bases from J; junction bases left unmatched: 1.

Sequences were obtained from blood. This TCR was recovered from a man aged 18 to 30 in good health. The chain combines TRBV20-1 with TRBJ2-1; 9 bases match TRBD2. The CDR3 region is CSATRGGSYNEQFF. CDR3 bases: TGCAGTGCTACGCGGGGGGGCTCCTACAATGAGCAGTTCTTC.